This T cell receptor (beta chain) was obtained from a study of persistence of HIV-infected CD4 T cells. Overall study results and limits: Rare CMV-responding cells carrying HIV-1 proviruses were not analyzed separately for TCR.

Sequencing used immunoSEQ version 4 in survey mode. Generated by immunoSEQ multiplex PCR, the TCRdb table keeps only in-frame clones and is missing some. Among roughly 16,000 clones listed, less than 70% were seen once. This clone was seen a few times. Its cognate antigen is unknown. Stimulation used around 9.1 ug/mL lysate from CMV-infected fibroblasts. Sorting selected CD4+ T cells upregulating both CD40 ligand and CD69. For about 20 hours, CD8-depleted PBMCs received anti-CD28/CD49d costimulation, a CD40-blocking antibody and enfuvirtide. This clonotype originated in an adult woman with HIV who was CMV-seropositive. The specimen comprised CD4+ T cells sorted from PBMCs after roughly 18-hour stimulation, sampled from a patient who received antiretroviral therapy.

CDR3 nucleotide sequence: TGTGCCAGCAGCCCAGCCTCGGACGGACCCTACGAGCAGTACGTC. This gives the protein CASSPASDGPYEQYV. This chain joins TRBV7-2 and TRBJ2-7; D is unclear. V lost 5 bases and J lost 2, with 16 bases in between. CDR3 length: 15 amino acids. Germline CDR1 is SGHTA and CDR2 is FQGNSA.